Each of the 2 T cell receptor beta chains below was sequenced from the same sample in a study of spatial heterogeneity in lung cancer. MiXCR, run by TCRdb on the 5' RACE reads, gives a single entry per CDR3 protein. The sample holds 40,000 to 55,000 distinct CDR3 sequences, roughly 13% seen once. Time point of the sample: sample taken at primary tumor resection. This specimen consisted of PBMCs, obtained at surgery. The receptors derive from a male donor with early-stage non-small cell lung cancer.

In its sample, this clonotype was seen a few times. This chain uses TRBV12-3 or TRBV12-4 with TRBJ1-1; D call uncertain. The ends were cut back, 3 bases at V and 3 bases at J, with 11 bases in the middle. This CDR3 contains 14 residues. The DNA for the CDR3 is TGTGCCAGCAGTTTGTTACAGACGGACACTGAAGCTTTCTTT. The encoded protein is CASSLLQTDTEAFF.

The rearrangement uses TRBV7-9 and TRBJ2-7; the D gene is possibly TRBD1 (5 bases). The CDR3 loop spans 14 amino acids. Looked up from germline, CDR1 is SEHNR and CDR2 is FQNEAQ (reference sequence). Trimming took off 7 bases at V and 2 bases at J, with 15 bases between the two ends. CDR3 in amino acids: CASTPIRRAYEQYF. As DNA, the CDR3 is TGTGCCAGCACTCCCATCCGCAGGGCCTACGAGCAGTACTTC.